The clone carrying this TCR beta chain was counted a few times. No antigen is known for it. A sample-barcoded 5' primer and a J-beta primer mix were used in a second PCR of roughly 7 to 11 cycles. A template-switch adaptor with 12 random nucleotides tagged each cDNA molecule. CDR3-containing paired-end reads numbering at least 2.5 million came from each sample. TCRdb processed the 5' RACE reads anew with MiXCR; each CDR3 protein has one entry. The sample records under 750,000 distinct CDR3 sequences, less than 60% being singletons. The data originate from a study of blood T cells in healthy people across ages. Overall study results and limits: Both naive CD4+ cell counts and diversity were greater in long-lived donors than in aged donors.

This CDR3 has 12 amino acids. Germline lookup yields CDR1 SQVTM and CDR2 ANQGSEA. V gave up 7 bases and J gave up 6 bases; unmatched junction bases: 8. Material for sequencing was blood. This clonotype was obtained from a man aged 80 or over in good health. The chain uses TRBV29-1 and TRBJ2-5, with 7 bases identical to TRBD2. DNA of the CDR3: TGCAGCGCGCCCGCGGGAGAAAAGACCCAGTACTTC. It specifies CSAPAGEKTQYF.